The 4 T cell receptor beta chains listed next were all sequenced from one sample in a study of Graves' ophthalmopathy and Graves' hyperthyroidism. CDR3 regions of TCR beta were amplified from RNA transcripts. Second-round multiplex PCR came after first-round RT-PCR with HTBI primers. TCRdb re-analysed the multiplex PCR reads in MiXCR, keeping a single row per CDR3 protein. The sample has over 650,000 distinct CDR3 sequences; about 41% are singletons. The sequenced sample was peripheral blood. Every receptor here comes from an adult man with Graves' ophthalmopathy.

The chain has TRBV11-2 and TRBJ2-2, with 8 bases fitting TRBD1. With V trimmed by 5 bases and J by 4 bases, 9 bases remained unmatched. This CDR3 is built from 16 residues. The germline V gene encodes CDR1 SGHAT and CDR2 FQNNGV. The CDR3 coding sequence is TGTGCCAGCAGCAGCGTCGGACAGGGTAGCACCGGGGAGCTGTTTTTT. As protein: CASSSVGQGSTGELFF.

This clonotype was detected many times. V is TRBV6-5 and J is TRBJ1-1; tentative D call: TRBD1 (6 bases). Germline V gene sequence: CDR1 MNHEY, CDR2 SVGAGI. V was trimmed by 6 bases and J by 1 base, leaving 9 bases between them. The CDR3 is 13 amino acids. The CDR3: CASRPRGNTEAFF. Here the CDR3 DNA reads TGTGCCAGCAGACCCAGGGGGAACACTGAAGCTTTCTTT.

In nucleotides, the CDR3 is TGTGCCAGCAGTTACAGACAGGGGGCCAACGTCCTGACTTTC. Translated, it gives CASSYRQGANVLTF. This chain connects TRBV4-2 to TRBJ2-6, with D perhaps matching TRBD1 (5 bases). CDR1 and CDR2 from the germline V gene are LGHNA and YNFKEQ. The CDR3 covers 14 residues. The ends were cut back, 6 bases at V and 4 bases at J, with 10 bases in the middle.

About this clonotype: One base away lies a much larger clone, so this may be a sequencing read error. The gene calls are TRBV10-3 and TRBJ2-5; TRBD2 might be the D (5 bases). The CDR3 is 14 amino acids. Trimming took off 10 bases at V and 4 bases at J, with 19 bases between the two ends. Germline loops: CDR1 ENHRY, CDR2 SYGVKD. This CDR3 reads CASRNSGFRETQYF. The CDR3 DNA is TGTGCCAGCAGGAACTCGGGGTTCCGAGAGACCCAGTACTTC.